The 22 T cell receptor beta chains reported below all come from one sample, sequenced in a study of T cell responses to AZD1222 COVID-19 vaccine. Libraries were prepared by immunoSEQ multiplex PCR; TCRdb keeps only in-frame clonotypes and omits some of them. The sample holds 180,000 or so clones; about 86% are singletons and the top ten take more than 7%. This material consisted of peripheral blood, taken on day 0 of AZD1222 vaccination. These receptors came from an adult in good health.

This clone turned up a few times. The V gene is TRBV19, the J gene TRBJ1-3, with D hard to call. V lost 4 bases and J lost 4, with 14 bases in between. The germline V gene has CDR1 LNHDA and CDR2 SQIVND (reference sequence). The CDR3 is made up of 15 amino acids. The CDR3 DNA reads as TGTGCCAGTAGTAGGACGGTCGGACCAGGAAACACCATATATTTT. Its translation is CASSRTVGPGNTIYF.

The chain links TRBV19 to TRBJ1-2, with D maybe TRBD1 (5 bases). There are 15 residues in the CDR3. Germline lookup yields CDR1 LNHDA and CDR2 SQIVND (reference sequence). Trimming took off 2 bases at V and 2 bases at J, with 12 bases between the two ends. In nucleotides, the CDR3 is TGTGCCAGTAGTATAAGGGGAGCAGGGAACTATGGCTACACCTTC. It codes for CASSIRGAGNYGYTF. The variable domain in full, with the rest retrieved from reference TRBV19 and TRBJ1-2, is DGGITQSPKYLFRKEGQNVTLSCEQNLNHDAMYWYRQDPGQGLRLIYYSQIVNDFQKGDIAEGYSVSREKKESFPLTVTSAQKNPTAFYLCASSIRGAGNYGYTFGSGTRLTVV.

The V gene is TRBV6-2 or TRBV6-3, the J gene TRBJ2-4, with D perhaps matching TRBD1 or TRBD2 (5 bases each). CDR3 length: 15 amino acids. Germline assignment: CDR1 MNHEY and CDR2 SVGEGT. The V end lost 5 bases, the J end lost 9 bases, and 20 bases lay between the germline ends. This chain's CDR3 is CASSQDQGVVGIQYF. The CDR3 DNA reads TGTGCCAGCAGTCAGGATCAGGGAGTAGTGGGCATTCAGTACTTC.

For this clone: Other nucleotide sequences from this sample produce the same CDR3. This sequence joins TRBV28 and TRBJ2-2, with D uncertain. V was trimmed by 8 bases and J by 2 bases, leaving 6 bases between them. CDR1 is MDHEN, CDR2 SYDVKM, per germline. This CDR3 spans 12 amino acids. CDR3 in DNA: TGTGCCAGCGGCAGTAACACCGGGGAGCTGTTTTTT. Encoded protein: CASGSNTGELFF.

V usage is TRBV9 and J usage is TRBJ1-1; 7 positions agree with TRBD1. The V segment lost 4 bases and the J segment 1 base; nucleotides outside the gene matches: 4. The germline V gene has CDR1 SGDLS and CDR2 YYNGEE. The CDR3 has 14 residues. For the CDR3, the DNA is TGTGCCAGCAGCCCCCGACAGGGGAACACTGAAGCTTTCTTT. It encodes CASSPRQGNTEAFF.

Worth noting for this clone: Different DNA sequences within this sample yield the same CDR3. The gene calls are TRBV6-5 and TRBJ2-1; D is possibly TRBD1 (6 bases). CDR1 and CDR2 (germline): MNHEY, SVGAGI. CDR3 size: 14 residues. With 5 bases removed from V and 4 bases from J, the gap between germline ends came to 12 bases. CDR3 in amino acids: CASSRGGSYNEQFF. In DNA, the CDR3 is TGTGCCAGCAGTCGAGGGGGATCTTACAATGAGCAGTTCTTC.

This clone came up a few times. The chain has TRBV6-4 and TRBJ2-3; D may be TRBD1 (6 bases). Germline CDR1 MRHNA, CDR2 SNTAGT. Trimming stripped 0 bases from V and 9 bases from J, with 13 bases between. This CDR3 contains 14 residues. This CDR3 is CASSDSTRGGTQYF. CDR3 sequence (DNA): TGTGCCAGCAGTGACTCGACCAGGGGCGGCACGCAGTATTTT.

The chain employs TRBV7-8 and TRBJ2-7; D may be TRBD1 (6 bases). With 1 base removed from V and 3 bases from J, the gap between germline ends came to 10 bases. CDR3 length: 14 amino acids. Looked up from germline, CDR1 is SGHVS and CDR2 is FQNEAQ. DNA of the CDR3: TGTGCCAGCAGCTTAGGTCACAGGGACTACGAGCAGTACTTC. Translation gives CASSLGHRDYEQYF. Full variable domain (outside the CDR3, taken from reference TRBV7-8 and TRBJ2-7): GAGVSQSPRYKVAKRGQDVALRCDPISGHVSLFWYQQALGQGPEFLTYFQNEAQLDKSGLPSDRFFAERPEGSVSTLKIQRTQQEDSAVYLCASSLGHRDYEQYFGPGTRLTVT.

This chain uses TRBV18 with TRBJ1-6, with D tentatively TRBD1 (6 bases). Germline V CDR1 and CDR2: KGHSH, LQKENI. The CDR3 sequence is 15 residues long. V was cut by 6 bases and J by 6 bases, with 15 bases left in between. The CDR3 bases are TGTGCCAGCTCTCTCCAGGGGACCTTTAATTCACCCCTCCACTTT. Its protein product is CASSLQGTFNSPLHF.

This clone was seen once. The gene calls are TRBV19 and TRBJ2-7; 9 bases are shared with TRBD1. Germline trimming cut 10 bases from V and 4 bases from J; bases unmatched to any gene: 8. The CDR3 has 13 amino acids. CDR1 is LNHDA and CDR2 is SQIVND in the germline V gene (reference sequence). Here the CDR3 DNA reads TGTGCCACCCCACAGGGGGCTAGGTACGAGCAGTACTTC. This codes for CATPQGARYEQYF.

This chain links TRBV19 with TRBJ1-1; TRBD1 aligns across 8 bases. CDR3 length equals 13 residues. V was clipped by 3 bases and J by 3 bases; unmatched bases: 0. Germline loops: CDR1 LNHDA, CDR2 SQIVND (reference sequence). The CDR3 coding sequence is TGTGCCAGTAGTATGGACAGGGACACTGAAGCTTTCTTT. This encodes CASSMDRDTEAFF.

CDR3 bases: TGTGCCAGCGCCCCTTCAGGGGGAGGTAATGAAAAACTGTTTTTT. This codes for CASAPSGGGNEKLFF. The chain joins TRBV7-2 to TRBJ1-4, with 7 positions matching TRBD1. CDR1 is SGHTA, CDR2 FQGNSA, per germline. J gave up 4 bases and V 8 bases, and 10 bases lay outside the gene matches. This CDR3 is 15 amino acids long. Full variable domain (outside the CDR3, taken from reference TRBV7-2 and TRBJ1-4): GAGVSQSPSNKVTEKGKDVELRCDPISGHTALYWYRQSLGQGLEFLIYFQGNSAPDKSGLPSDRFSAERTGGSVSTLTIQRTQQEDSAVYLCASAPSGGGNEKLFFGSGTQLSVL.

The CDR3 spells CASSLPVVATNEKLFF. The CDR3 coding sequence is TGTGCCAGCAGCTTACCCGTCGTTGCAACTAATGAAAAACTGTTTTTT. The chain has TRBV7-9 and TRBJ1-4; no definite D call. Germline V gene sequence: CDR1 SEHNR, CDR2 FQNEAQ (reference sequence). CDR3 size: 16 residues. Between the trimmed V and J ends, which lost 2 bases and 0 bases, there was a span of 10 bases.

The gene calls are TRBV29-1 and TRBJ2-7, with D unclear. CDR1 is SQVTM, CDR2 ANQGSEA, per germline. V was trimmed by 1 base and J by 0 bases, leaving 16 bases between them. This CDR3 has 16 residues. The CDR3 reads CSVEAVGRLASYEQYF. CDR3 in DNA: TGCAGCGTTGAAGCGGTAGGGCGGCTGGCCTCCTACGAGCAGTACTTC.

This clone appeared a few times. For the CDR3, the DNA is TGTGCCACCAGCAAAATCAGGGAAACAAGGGATGGCTACACCTTC. Translating gives CATSKIRETRDGYTF. The rearrangement uses TRBV15 and TRBJ1-2; possible D gene TRBD1, 5 bases. V lost 4 bases, J lost 6 bases, and 18 bases lay in between. CDR3 length: 15 amino acids. Germline V lookup: CDR1 LNHNV, CDR2 YYDKDF (reference sequence).

This clone showed up just once. The J gene is TRBJ1-3, the V gene TRBV29-1; D is undetermined. Per the germline V gene, CDR1 is SQVTM and CDR2 is ANQGSEA. The CDR3 is 13 residues long. Trimming left V 2 bases short and J 2 bases short, with 7 bases between. The CDR3 sequence: CSVENRPGNTIYF. CDR3 sequence (DNA): TGCAGCGTTGAAAACCGTCCTGGAAACACCATATATTTT.

The chain is built from TRBV18 and TRBJ1-2; D is possibly TRBD1 (6 bases). Germline CDR1 KGHSH, CDR2 LQKENI. Trimming stripped 4 bases from V and 3 bases from J, with 18 bases between. This CDR3 contains 16 residues. The DNA for the CDR3 is TGTGCCAGCTCACTTCTTTTACAGGGAGATCACTATGGCTACACCTTC. Translated, it gives CASSLLLQGDHYGYTF.

This chain uses TRBV5-6 with TRBJ2-7; no clear D. V was pared by 4 bases and J by 4 bases, with 9 bases between. The CDR3 is 12 residues long. The germline CDR1 and CDR2 sequences are SGHDT and YYEEEE. CDR3 nucleotide sequence: TGTGCCAGCAGCGAGGACGGGTACGAGCAGTACTTC. Translating gives CASSEDGYEQYF.

J is TRBJ2-1 and V is TRBV27; 15 bases match TRBD2. J lost 9 bases, V lost 5 bases, and 8 bases had no gene match. Germline CDR1 MNHEY, CDR2 SMNVEV (reference sequence). The CDR3 has 16 amino acids. The CDR3 sequence: CASSPRTSGGAGEQFF. The CDR3 DNA reads as TGTGCCAGCAGTCCCCGGACTAGCGGGGGGGCTGGTGAGCAGTTCTTC.

The chain links TRBV12-3 or TRBV12-4 to TRBJ2-7; a possible D gene is TRBD1 (5 bases). V was pared by 3 bases and J by 9 bases, with 12 bases between. The CDR3 contains 12 residues. Written as DNA, the CDR3 is TGTGCCAGCAGTTTTCAGGGTATAGGGCAGTACTTC. Residues: CASSFQGIGQYF.

The chain joins TRBV5-4 to TRBJ2-3; 9 bases match TRBD2. This CDR3 spans 15 amino acids. Germline values: CDR1 SGHNT, CDR2 YYREEE (reference sequence). Trimming removed 3 bases from V and 3 bases from J; junction bases left unmatched: 5. The CDR3 loop reads CASSYAAGGTDTQYF. CDR3 nucleotide sequence: TGTGCCAGCAGCTATGCTGCGGGGGGGACAGATACGCAGTATTTT. Based on the CDR3 plus reference TRBV5-4 and TRBJ2-3, the full variable domain is ETGVTQSPTHLIKTRGQQVTLRCSSQSGHNTVSWYQQALGQGPQFIFQYYREEENGRGNFPPRFSGLQFPNYSSELNVNALELDDSALYLCASSYAAGGTDTQYFGPGTRLTVL.

The chain carries TRBV5-6 and TRBJ2-7; 11 bases fit TRBD1. CDR3 length: 15 residues. J lost 5 bases, V lost 2 bases, and 6 bases had no gene match. The germline CDR1 and CDR2 sequences are SGHDT and YYEEEE. CDR3 amino acids: CASSLRRTGGHEQYF. The CDR3 bases are TGTGCCAGCAGCTTACGTAGGACAGGGGGCCACGAGCAGTACTTC.